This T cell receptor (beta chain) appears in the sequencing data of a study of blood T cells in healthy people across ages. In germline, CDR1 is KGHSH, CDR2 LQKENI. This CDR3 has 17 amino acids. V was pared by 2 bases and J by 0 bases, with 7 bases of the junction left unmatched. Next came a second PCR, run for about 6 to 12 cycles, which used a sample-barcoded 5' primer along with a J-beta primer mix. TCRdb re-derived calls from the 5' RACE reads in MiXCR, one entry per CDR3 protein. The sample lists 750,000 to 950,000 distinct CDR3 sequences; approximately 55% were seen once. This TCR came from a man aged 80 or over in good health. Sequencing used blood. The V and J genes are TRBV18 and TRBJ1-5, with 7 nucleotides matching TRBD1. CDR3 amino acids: CASSPSTQGYSNQPQHF. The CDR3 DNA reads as TGTGCCAGCTCACCATCAACACAGGGGTATAGCAATCAGCCCCAGCATTTT.